This is a list of T cell receptor beta chains from one sample in a study of shared clonotypes between healthy human individuals. Sequencing used immunoSEQ multiplex PCR; TCRdb keeps in-frame clones, though not all of them. This sample yields about 2.1 million clones, of which 80% to 95% are seen a single time; 1.5% to 2% belongs to the top ten. Sequencing was done on a sample of naive CD8+ T cells from PBMCs. The source is a young man in good health. Some clones in this sample may be carry-over from other donors' samples. Both conserved end residues are part of each CDR3. Fields, in order: clone size, V gene, J gene, D gene, CDR3 protein, CDR3 DNA. D genes are given only for firm matches. Size is stated for part of the rows, as once, few or many counts, or as a class when the clone is expanded.

clone_size: .; v_call: TRBV11-2; j_call: TRBJ2-7; d_call: TRBD1; cdr3_aa: CASSPLTGDSYEQYF; cdr3_nt: TGTGCCAGCAGCCCCCTGACAGGGGACTCCTACGAGCAGTACTTC
clone_size: .; v_call: TRBV9; j_call: TRBJ2-1; d_call: TRBD2; cdr3_aa: CASSARAGGSHNEQFF; cdr3_nt: TGTGCCAGCAGCGCCCGAGCGGGCGGGAGTCACAATGAGCAGTTCTTC
clone_size: .; v_call: TRBV4-1; j_call: TRBJ2-2; d_call: TRBD2; cdr3_aa: CASSQDRGAGGLPGELFF; cdr3_nt: TGCGCCAGCAGCCAAGATAGGGGAGCGGGAGGGCTCCCCGGGGAGCTGTTTTTT
clone_size: .; v_call: TRBV4-2; j_call: TRBJ1-2; d_call: .; cdr3_aa: CASSQADFINAGLGGNYGYTF; cdr3_nt: TGTGCCAGCAGCCAAGCAGACTTCATCAACGCCGGTTTGGGAGGAAACTATGGCTACACCTTC
clone_size: .; v_call: TRBV2; j_call: TRBJ2-3; d_call: .; cdr3_aa: CASSEAARRPDTQYF; cdr3_nt: TGTGCCAGCAGTGAAGCGGCTCGTCGACCGGATACGCAGTATTTT
clone_size: once; v_call: TRBV19; j_call: TRBJ1-1; d_call: .; cdr3_aa: CASSIDIQTEAFF; cdr3_nt: TGTGCCAGTAGTATAGATATTCAGACTGAAGCTTTCTTT
clone_size: .; v_call: TRBV4-3; j_call: TRBJ2-1; d_call: .; cdr3_aa: CASSQRLGGWGEQFF; cdr3_nt: TGCGCCAGCAGCCAAAGATTAGGCGGATGGGGTGAGCAGTTCTTC
clone_size: .; v_call: TRBV5-4; j_call: TRBJ1-2; d_call: .; cdr3_aa: CASSLGTALYGYTF; cdr3_nt: TGTGCCAGCAGCTTGGGGACAGCCCTTTATGGCTACACCTTC
clone_size: .; v_call: TRBV7-9; j_call: TRBJ1-4; d_call: .; cdr3_aa: CASSSNRGDNEKLFF; cdr3_nt: TGTGCCAGCAGCTCAAATCGGGGCGATAATGAAAAACTGTTTTTT
clone_size: few; v_call: TRBV4-3; j_call: TRBJ1-1; d_call: .; cdr3_aa: CASSQERIQVEAFF; cdr3_nt: TGCGCCAGCAGCCAAGAAAGGATACAGGTTGAAGCTTTCTTT
clone_size: .; v_call: TRBV9; j_call: TRBJ2-1; d_call: TRBD2; cdr3_aa: CASSVEGTSVNEQFF; cdr3_nt: TGTGCCAGCAGCGTAGAGGGGACTAGCGTAAATGAGCAGTTCTTC
clone_size: .; v_call: TRBV5-4; j_call: TRBJ1-4; d_call: .; cdr3_aa: CASSPGGRNEKLFF; cdr3_nt: TGTGCCAGCAGCCCTGGTGGGAGGAATGAAAAACTGTTTTTT
clone_size: .; v_call: TRBV29-1; j_call: TRBJ2-7; d_call: .; cdr3_aa: CSVRAEPYEQYF; cdr3_nt: TGCAGCGTTCGGGCGGAACCCTACGAGCAGTACTTC
clone_size: .; v_call: TRBV27; j_call: TRBJ2-7; d_call: TRBD1; cdr3_aa: CASSFQGAGYEQYF; cdr3_nt: TGTGCCAGCAGTTTTCAGGGGGCAGGGTACGAGCAGTACTTC
clone_size: .; v_call: TRBV12-5; j_call: TRBJ2-1; d_call: .; cdr3_aa: CASGLPYNEQFF; cdr3_nt: TGTGCTAGTGGTTTGCCATACAATGAGCAGTTCTTC
clone_size: .; v_call: TRBV6-1; j_call: TRBJ2-7; d_call: .; cdr3_aa: CASSGRDTSYEQYF; cdr3_nt: TGTGCCAGCAGTGGCCGGGACACCTCCTACGAGCAGTACTTC
clone_size: .; v_call: TRBV7-9; j_call: TRBJ2-7; d_call: .; cdr3_aa: CASSSASPLEEQYF; cdr3_nt: TGTGCCAGCAGCTCGGCTTCCCCCTTAGAGGAGCAGTACTTC
clone_size: .; v_call: TRBV6-5; j_call: TRBJ1-1; d_call: TRBD1; cdr3_aa: CASIHGGQGEAFF; cdr3_nt: TGTGCCAGCATCCATGGGGGACAGGGGGAAGCTTTCTTT
clone_size: .; v_call: TRBV27; j_call: TRBJ2-7; d_call: TRBD2; cdr3_aa: CASSFGGKGYEQYF; cdr3_nt: TGTGCCAGCAGTTTCGGGGGGAAAGGCTACGAGCAGTACTTC
clone_size: few; v_call: TRBV30; j_call: TRBJ1-3; d_call: .; cdr3_aa: CACIDRLPGNTIYF; cdr3_nt: TGTGCCTGTATTGACAGGCTCCCTGGAAACACCATATATTTT
clone_size: .; v_call: TRBV27; j_call: TRBJ2-5; d_call: .; cdr3_aa: CASSLYGTGGQETQYF; cdr3_nt: TGTGCCAGCAGTTTATATGGGACCGGGGGACAAGAGACCCAGTACTTC
clone_size: once; v_call: TRBV4-1; j_call: TRBJ2-5; d_call: TRBD2; cdr3_aa: CASSQVLAGEEETQYF; cdr3_nt: TGCGCCAGCAGCCAGGTACTAGCGGGAGAAGAGGAGACCCAGTACTTC
clone_size: .; v_call: TRBV5-1; j_call: TRBJ2-7; d_call: TRBD1; cdr3_aa: CASSPGQGPYEQYF; cdr3_nt: TGCGCCAGCAGCCCGGGACAGGGACCCTACGAGCAGTACTTC
clone_size: .; v_call: TRBV7-8; j_call: TRBJ1-4; d_call: .; cdr3_aa: CASSLEARTNEKLFF; cdr3_nt: TGTGCCAGCAGCTTAGAGGCCCGTACTAATGAAAAACTGTTTTTT
clone_size: .; v_call: TRBV28; j_call: TRBJ1-1; d_call: .; cdr3_aa: CASSLWGGEAFF; cdr3_nt: TGTGCCAGCAGCCTTTGGGGTGGTGAAGCTTTCTTT
clone_size: .; v_call: TRBV4-1; j_call: TRBJ2-7; d_call: TRBD2; cdr3_aa: CASSHGTSGGYEQYF; cdr3_nt: TGCGCCAGCAGCCACGGGACTAGCGGAGGCTACGAGCAGTACTTC
clone_size: once; v_call: TRBV27; j_call: TRBJ2-3; d_call: .; cdr3_aa: CASSLQGARAGVGTDTQYF; cdr3_nt: TGTGCCAGCAGTTTGCAGGGGGCGAGAGCGGGAGTGGGGACAGATACGCAGTATTTT
clone_size: few; v_call: TRBV6-5; j_call: TRBJ2-7; d_call: .; cdr3_aa: CASSYSTGEQYF; cdr3_nt: TGTGCCAGCAGTTACTCGACCGGGGAGCAGTACTTC
clone_size: .; v_call: TRBV30; j_call: TRBJ2-7; d_call: .; cdr3_aa: CAWRTPGSYEQYF; cdr3_nt: TGTGCCTGGAGGACCCCGGGGTCCTACGAGCAGTACTTC
clone_size: .; v_call: TRBV5-6; j_call: TRBJ2-7; d_call: .; cdr3_aa: CASSQGYGGFSYEQYF; cdr3_nt: TGTGCCAGCAGCCAGGGGTATGGGGGGTTCTCCTACGAGCAGTACTTC
clone_size: few; v_call: TRBV6-1; j_call: TRBJ1-1; d_call: .; cdr3_aa: CATTGNTEAFF; cdr3_nt: TGTGCCACAACAGGGAACACTGAAGCTTTCTTT
clone_size: .; v_call: TRBV29-1; j_call: TRBJ2-1; d_call: .; cdr3_aa: CSVVEWAGEQFF; cdr3_nt: TGCAGCGTTGTGGAGTGGGCGGGTGAGCAGTTCTTC
clone_size: once; v_call: TRBV28; j_call: TRBJ2-1; d_call: .; cdr3_aa: CASSSGPQFF; cdr3_nt: TGTGCCAGCAGCTCCGGACCGCAGTTCTTC
clone_size: .; v_call: TRBV7-9; j_call: TRBJ1-2; d_call: .; cdr3_aa: CASSLYGSLDYGYTF; cdr3_nt: TGTGCCAGCAGCTTATATGGGTCATTGGACTATGGCTACACCTTC
clone_size: .; v_call: TRBV7-8; j_call: TRBJ2-1; d_call: .; cdr3_aa: CASSWDGEQFF; cdr3_nt: TGTGCCAGCAGCTGGGACGGAGAGCAGTTCTTC
clone_size: .; v_call: TRBV7-9; j_call: TRBJ2-1; d_call: .; cdr3_aa: CASSFLGGSVDEQFF; cdr3_nt: TGTGCCAGCAGCTTCCTTGGGGGGAGTGTGGATGAGCAGTTCTTC
clone_size: few; v_call: TRBV2; j_call: TRBJ2-1; d_call: TRBD2; cdr3_aa: CASGGGSSYNEQFF; cdr3_nt: TGTGCCAGCGGCGGCGGGAGCTCCTACAATGAGCAGTTCTTC
clone_size: .; v_call: TRBV7-2; j_call: TRBJ2-7; d_call: TRBD2; cdr3_aa: CASSGRLAQTAYEQYF; cdr3_nt: TGTGCCAGCAGCGGACGACTAGCGCAAACAGCCTACGAGCAGTACTTC
clone_size: few; v_call: TRBV7-6; j_call: TRBJ1-4; d_call: .; cdr3_aa: CASSPPFGSELFF; cdr3_nt: TGTGCCAGCAGCCCCCCGTTTGGGTCTGAACTGTTTTTT
clone_size: .; v_call: TRBV19; j_call: TRBJ2-1; d_call: TRBD1; cdr3_aa: CASLRDREGGDEQFF; cdr3_nt: TGTGCCAGCCTCCGGGACAGGGAGGGGGGGGATGAGCAGTTCTTC
clone_size: .; v_call: TRBV7-9; j_call: TRBJ2-7; d_call: .; cdr3_aa: CASSLHSGSSSYEQYF; cdr3_nt: TGTGCCAGCAGCTTACATTCCGGGTCGAGCTCCTACGAGCAGTACTTC
clone_size: .; v_call: TRBV7-2; j_call: TRBJ2-1; d_call: .; cdr3_aa: CASSLLGEAFYFF; cdr3_nt: TGTGCCAGCAGCCTGCTAGGGGAGGCCTTCTACTTCTTC
clone_size: .; v_call: TRBV28; j_call: TRBJ2-7; d_call: TRBD1; cdr3_aa: CASNWDRVGLYEQYF; cdr3_nt: TGTGCCAGCAACTGGGACAGGGTGGGACTCTACGAGCAGTACTTC
clone_size: .; v_call: TRBV7-2; j_call: TRBJ2-3; d_call: .; cdr3_aa: CASSLSGMRTDTQYF; cdr3_nt: TGTGCCAGCAGCTTATCCGGGATGCGCACAGATACGCAGTATTTT
clone_size: .; v_call: TRBV28; j_call: TRBJ2-2; d_call: TRBD2; cdr3_aa: CASSIMGLAGTGELFF; cdr3_nt: TGTGCCAGCAGTATAATGGGACTAGCGGGGACCGGGGAGCTGTTTTTT
clone_size: .; v_call: TRBV6-1; j_call: TRBJ1-2; d_call: TRBD1; cdr3_aa: CASSETTGVSYGYTF; cdr3_nt: TGTGCCAGCAGTGAAACAACAGGGGTGAGCTATGGCTACACCTTC
clone_size: .; v_call: TRBV7-9; j_call: TRBJ1-1; d_call: TRBD1; cdr3_aa: CATSGQRNTEAFF; cdr3_nt: TGTGCCACCTCGGGACAGCGGAACACTGAAGCTTTCTTT
clone_size: once; v_call: TRBV6-5; j_call: TRBJ2-5; d_call: .; cdr3_aa: CASSYFSGNQETQYF; cdr3_nt: TGTGCCAGCAGTTACTTTTCAGGGAACCAAGAGACCCAGTACTTC
clone_size: .; v_call: TRBV5-4; j_call: TRBJ2-1; d_call: TRBD2; cdr3_aa: CASSWGLAGGNEQFF; cdr3_nt: TGTGCCAGCAGCTGGGGACTAGCGGGAGGTAATGAGCAGTTCTTC
clone_size: few; v_call: TRBV27; j_call: TRBJ2-5; d_call: .; cdr3_aa: CASSLSGETQYF; cdr3_nt: TGTGCCAGCAGTTTATCGGGGGAGACCCAGTACTTC
clone_size: .; v_call: TRBV27; j_call: TRBJ2-7; d_call: .; cdr3_aa: CASSFFGGYEQYF; cdr3_nt: TGTGCCAGCAGTTTTTTCGGGGGCTACGAGCAGTACTTC
clone_size: .; v_call: TRBV7-9; j_call: TRBJ1-1; d_call: .; cdr3_aa: CASSLKLFAEAFF; cdr3_nt: TGTGCCAGCAGCTTAAAACTTTTCGCTGAAGCTTTCTTT
clone_size: .; v_call: TRBV7-3; j_call: TRBJ2-3; d_call: TRBD1; cdr3_aa: CASSKWTGDTQYF; cdr3_nt: TGTGCCAGCAGCAAGTGGACAGGAGATACGCAGTATTTT
clone_size: .; v_call: TRBV6-1; j_call: TRBJ1-5; d_call: TRBD1; cdr3_aa: CASSPTGLVGQPQHF; cdr3_nt: TGTGCCAGCAGTCCGACAGGGCTGGTGGGTCAGCCCCAGCATTTT
clone_size: .; v_call: TRBV7-9; j_call: TRBJ2-1; d_call: .; cdr3_aa: CASSLGHNEQFF; cdr3_nt: TGTGCCAGCAGCTTAGGTCATAATGAGCAGTTCTTC
clone_size: .; v_call: TRBV21-1; j_call: TRBJ2-7; d_call: .; cdr3_aa: CASTPPYEQYF; cdr3_nt: TGTGCCAGCACCCCTCCCTACGAGCAGTACTTC
clone_size: .; v_call: TRBV28; j_call: TRBJ2-7; d_call: TRBD2; cdr3_aa: CASSQRLAATYEQYF; cdr3_nt: TGTGCCAGCAGTCAGAGACTAGCGGCGACCTACGAGCAGTACTTC
clone_size: .; v_call: TRBV30; j_call: TRBJ2-1; d_call: .; cdr3_aa: CAWSSISGRPYNEQFF; cdr3_nt: TGTGCCTGGTCCTCGATCTCAGGTCGGCCATACAATGAGCAGTTCTTC
clone_size: .; v_call: TRBV28; j_call: TRBJ2-5; d_call: .; cdr3_aa: CASSLYIHSPKGQETQYF; cdr3_nt: TGTGCCAGCAGTTTATACATACATTCCCCAAAGGGGCAAGAGACCCAGTACTTC
clone_size: .; v_call: TRBV19; j_call: TRBJ2-7; d_call: .; cdr3_aa: CASSMGTSAYEQYF; cdr3_nt: TGTGCCAGTAGTATGGGGACATCTGCCTACGAGCAGTACTTC